This passage covers 8 T cell receptor beta chains from one sample sequenced in a study of glioma-infiltrating T cells. Amplification of TCR alpha and beta CDR3 regions from RNA used iRepertoire nested multiplex PCR. TCRdb reprocessed the multiplex PCR reads via MiXCR and lists one record per CDR3 protein. The table lists roughly 350,000 distinct CDR3 sequences, 41% of them singletons, with around 12% in the top ten. The specimen sequenced was glioma tissue, nonneoplastic brain tissue, or PBMCs (not recorded which). These receptors came from a human donor with low-grade glioma or glioblastoma, undergoing nonglioma brain surgery, or in good health (not recorded which).

The genes are TRBV7-9 and TRBJ2-1, with D perhaps TRBD2 (5 bases). Germline V gene lookup returns CDR1 SEHNR and CDR2 FQNEAQ (reference sequence). V shed 7 bases and J shed 1 base, with 14 bases lying between them. The CDR3 runs to 15 residues. CDR3 DNA: TGTGCCAGCACCTCGCCGGGATCATCCTACAATGAGCAGTTCTTC. As protein: CASTSPGSSYNEQFF.

Concerning this clonotype: Given a much more abundant clone one base away, this may be a read error. The J gene is TRBJ2-3, the V gene TRBV7-2; TRBD1 matches 8 bases. V dropped 5 bases and J dropped 3; count of bases not matched to a gene: 16. Germline values: CDR1 SGHTA, CDR2 FQGNSA. CDR3 size: 18 residues. CDR3 sequence: CASSPLQIGQGGTDTQYF. In DNA, the CDR3 is TGTGCCAGCAGCCCGCTACAGATCGGACAGGGTGGTACAGATACGCAGTATTTT.

This chain joins TRBV5-1 and TRBJ1-1; D is unclear. Trimming took off 1 base at V and 2 bases at J, with 9 bases between the two ends. CDR3 size: 14 residues. The germline V gene has CDR1 SGHRS and CDR2 YFSETQ. The DNA for the CDR3 is TGCGCCAGCAGCTTGACAGCGTCAAACACTGAAGCTTTCTTT. The encoded protein is CASSLTASNTEAFF.

This clonotype was seen ten or more times. J is TRBJ2-3 and V is TRBV6-5; the match to TRBD1 covers 7 bases. Germline V lookup: CDR1 MNHEY, CDR2 SVGAGI. The CDR3 is 15 amino acids. V lost 0 bases and J lost 0; bases outside the gene matches: 0. The CDR3: CASSYSGQSTDTQYF. CDR3 DNA: TGTGCCAGCAGTTACTCGGGACAGAGCACAGATACGCAGTATTTT.

As regards this clonotype: Given a much more abundant clone one base away, this may be a read error. The rearrangement uses TRBV25-1 and TRBJ2-3; TRBD1 aligns across 8 bases. This CDR3 spans 16 amino acids. The germline gives CDR1 MGHDK, CDR2 SYGVNS. Trimming at V came to 5 bases and at J to 3 bases, leaving 10 bases not matched to a gene. The CDR3: CASSYRTGSRTDTQYF. The DNA of the CDR3 is TGTGCCAGCAGTTACCGGACAGGGTCCAGGACAGATACGCAGTATTTT.

This clonotype was seen a few times. The J gene is TRBJ1-5, the V gene TRBV28; weak D call: TRBD1 (5 bases). The CDR3 runs 14 residues. Trimming cost V 11 bases and J 4 bases, with 18 bases left between them. The germline V gene encodes CDR1 MDHEN and CDR2 SYDVKM. This chain's CDR3 is CASGGRVRNQPQHF. The CDR3 DNA reads TGTGCCTCGGGTGGCAGGGTTCGTAATCAGCCCCAGCATTTT.

This clonotype occurred a few times. V gene TRBV4-1 combines with J gene TRBJ2-1; D is perhaps TRBD1 (6 bases). This CDR3 is 15 amino acids long. Germline V gives CDR1 MGHRA, CDR2 YSYEKL. V dropped 0 bases and J dropped 10 bases, with 16 bases sitting between them. CDR3 loop: CASSQERRQGREQFF. The CDR3 DNA reads TGCGCCAGCAGCCAAGAAAGGAGGCAGGGGCGGGAGCAGTTCTTC.

This clonotype has only a few counts. The chain uses TRBV28 and TRBJ2-2; D is perhaps TRBD1 (5 bases). Trimming took off 4 bases at V and 5 bases at J, with 8 bases between the two ends. This CDR3 spans 13 amino acids. Per germline, CDR1 MDHEN and CDR2 SYDVKM. The CDR3 DNA reads as TGTGCCAGCAGTTCCTCAGGGACCGGGGAGCTGTTTTTT. Protein: CASSSSGTGELFF.